This T cell receptor (beta chain) was observed in a study of blood T cells in healthy people across ages. Background on the study: Template switching retrieved approximately one barcoded beta molecule for each two T cells. Findings of the study overall: Compared with aged donors, long-lived donors showed fewer expanded clones, suggesting selection.

A word on this clonotype: Antigen specificity is unknown.

CDR1 SGHRS and CDR2 YFSETQ come from the germline V gene. The ends were cut back, 1 base at V and 7 bases at J, with 8 bases in the middle. This CDR3 comprises 12 residues. Sample-barcoded 5' priming and a J-beta primer mix drove a second PCR of about 7 to 12 cycles. MiXCR, applied by TCRdb to the 5' RACE reads, yields one record per CDR3 protein. Among fewer than 950,000 distinct CDR3 sequences listed, roughly 35% were seen once. V usage is TRBV5-1 and J usage is TRBJ1-1, with D perhaps TRBD1 (6 bases). The TCR originated in a man aged 18 to 29 in good health. The sample was blood. The CDR3 loop reads CASSLTGYEAFF. The CDR3 nucleotides are TGCGCCAGCAGCTTGACAGGGTATGAAGCTTTCTTT. The whole variable domain, remainder taken from reference TRBV5-1 and TRBJ1-1, is KAGVTQTPRYLIKTRGQQVTLSCSPISGHRSVSWYQQTPGQGLQFLFEYFSETQRNKGNFPGRFSGRQFSNSRSEMNVSTLELGDSALYLCASSLTGYEAFFGQGTRLTVV.